The rows below give T cell receptor beta chains drawn from one sample of a study of blood T cell repertoires in COVID-19. The method was immunoSEQ multiplex PCR; TCRdb's version includes in-frame clones alone and lacks a portion of them. Of approximately 70,000 clones in the sample, roughly 87% were seen once. The specimen was peripheral blood. The source is a man aged 45-65 years with active COVID-19. The CDR3 runs from the conserved cysteine through the conserved F or W. Fields, in order: J gene, V gene, clone size, D gene, CDR3 DNA, CDR3 protein. The D gene is left open where the match is weak. Expanded clones get a size class; other rows say once, few or many, or leave the size out.

J: TRBJ2-7; V: TRBV7-9; size: medium-sized; D: -; DNA: TGTGCCAGCAGCTCCCGTTACGAGCAGTACTTC; CDR3: CASSSRYEQYF
J: TRBJ2-3; V: TRBV6-2/TRBV6-3; size: -; D: TRBD2; DNA: TGTGCCAGCAGTCCCGGACTAGCGGACACAGATACGCAGTATTTT; CDR3: CASSPGLADTDTQYF
J: TRBJ1-3; V: TRBV28; size: -; D: -; DNA: TGTGCCAGCGATACGGTCGGGCAGGGCAATGGAAACACCATATATTTT; CDR3: CASDTVGQGNGNTIYF
J: TRBJ2-1; V: TRBV12-3/TRBV12-4; size: -; D: -; DNA: TGTGCCAGCAGTTTCTCACTGAACAATGAGCAGTTCTTC; CDR3: CASSFSLNNEQFF
J: TRBJ2-3; V: TRBV11-2; size: -; D: TRBD2; DNA: TGTGCCAGCAGCTTAGGGACTAGCGGGACCACAGATACGCAGTATTTT; CDR3: CASSLGTSGTTDTQYF
J: TRBJ2-1; V: TRBV11-3; size: -; D: TRBD1; DNA: TGTGCCAGCAGCCTTCAGACAGGGCGACAGTTCTTC; CDR3: CASSLQTGRQFF
J: TRBJ2-1; V: TRBV7-2; size: -; D: TRBD2; DNA: TGTGCCAGCAGCTTACCCGGGACTAAGGGGCATGAGCAGTTCTTC; CDR3: CASSLPGTKGHEQFF
J: TRBJ2-3; V: TRBV6-2/TRBV6-3; size: -; D: -; DNA: TGTGCCAGCAGTTACAGGGGGATCCCTCGGACAGATACGCAGTATTTT; CDR3: CASSYRGIPRTDTQYF
J: TRBJ1-4; V: TRBV28; size: -; D: TRBD1; DNA: TGTGCCAGCAGTTTTGGCCCTCGGGACAGTAATGAAAAACTGTTTTTT; CDR3: CASSFGPRDSNEKLFF
J: TRBJ2-1; V: TRBV7-3; size: -; D: TRBD1; DNA: TGTGCCAGCAGCTATGACAGGGGCTCCTACAATGAGCAGTTCTTC; CDR3: CASSYDRGSYNEQFF
J: TRBJ2-5; V: TRBV6-1; size: -; D: TRBD2; DNA: TGTGCCAGCAGTGAACTAGCGGGTAACCAAGAGACCCAGTACTTC; CDR3: CASSELAGNQETQYF
J: TRBJ1-1; V: TRBV18; size: -; D: -; DNA: TGTGCCAGCTCACCCCAGGGTAACACTGAAGCTTTCTTT; CDR3: CASSPQGNTEAFF
J: TRBJ2-5; V: TRBV28; size: -; D: TRBD1; DNA: TGTGCCAGCAGGGACAGGACTTCGACCCAGTACTTC; CDR3: CASRDRTSTQYF
J: TRBJ1-1; V: TRBV2; size: -; D: -; DNA: TGTGCCAGCAGTGAAGAGTTTTCCGGAGCTTTCTTT; CDR3: CASSEEFSGAFF
J: TRBJ1-1; V: TRBV5-1; size: few; D: TRBD1; DNA: TGCGCCAGCAGCCCGGGCTGGGACAGAGAGAACACTGAAGCTTTCTTT; CDR3: CASSPGWDRENTEAFF
J: TRBJ2-7; V: TRBV9; size: -; D: -; DNA: TGTGCCAGCAGCGCTAGTAGGTGGTCCTACGAGCAGTACTTC; CDR3: CASSASRWSYEQYF
J: TRBJ1-1; V: TRBV7-2; size: -; D: -; DNA: TGTGCCAGCAGCTTAAGGGAGGTAACTGAAGCTTTCTTT; CDR3: CASSLREVTEAFF
J: TRBJ1-5; V: TRBV4-3; size: -; D: -; DNA: TGCGCCAGCAGCCAAGATTTGGCGGGGGGGGTGGGTCAGCCCCAGCATTTT; CDR3: CASSQDLAGGVGQPQHF
J: TRBJ2-5; V: TRBV9; size: -; D: -; DNA: TGTGCCAGCAGCGTGAGTCTTCAAGAGACCCAGTACTTC; CDR3: CASSVSLQETQYF
J: TRBJ2-1; V: TRBV19; size: -; D: -; DNA: TGTGCCAGTAGTATTTCTGGGCAGAGTGAGCAGTTCTTC; CDR3: CASSISGQSEQFF
J: TRBJ2-3; V: TRBV5-1; size: -; D: TRBD2; DNA: TGCGCCAGCAGAGATCCTAGCGGGACAGATACGCAGTATTTT; CDR3: CASRDPSGTDTQYF
J: TRBJ1-1; V: TRBV18; size: -; D: TRBD1; DNA: TGTGCCAGCTCACGCCGGGACAGGGTGAACACTGAAGCTTTCTTT; CDR3: CASSRRDRVNTEAFF
J: TRBJ1-1; V: TRBV5-1; size: -; D: -; DNA: TGCGCCAGCAGTACCGGGACATTGATCACTGAAGCTTTCTTT; CDR3: CASSTGTLITEAFF
J: TRBJ2-5; V: TRBV18; size: -; D: -; DNA: TGTGCCAGCTCACCACATGAAGGGGCAGGAGAGACCCAGTACTTC; CDR3: CASSPHEGAGETQYF
J: TRBJ2-7; V: TRBV12-3/TRBV12-4; size: -; D: TRBD1; DNA: TGTGCCAGCGGAACCAGGGGGCAGCAGTACTTC; CDR3: CASGTRGQQYF
J: TRBJ1-2; V: TRBV6-4; size: -; D: -; DNA: TGTGCCAGCAGTCCTTCGACAGCTAACTATGGCTACACCTTC; CDR3: CASSPSTANYGYTF
J: TRBJ2-7; V: TRBV21-1; size: -; D: -; DNA: TGTGCCAGCAGCAGGCCCCCCGAGCAGTACTTC; CDR3: CASSRPPEQYF
J: TRBJ2-7; V: TRBV28; size: -; D: TRBD2; DNA: TGTGCCAGCAGCCCTAGCGGGGGGGGGACCTACGAGCAGTACTTC; CDR3: CASSPSGGGTYEQYF
J: TRBJ2-1; V: TRBV5-1; size: -; D: TRBD2; DNA: TGCGCCAGCAGCGGGACTAGCGGGAGGGCTTACAATGAGCAGTTCTTC; CDR3: CASSGTSGRAYNEQFF
J: TRBJ1-3; V: TRBV6-6; size: -; D: TRBD1; DNA: TGTGCCAGCAGCCGGACAGGGAGTGGACTTTTTCACGTCTCTGGAAACACCATATATTTT; CDR3: CASSRTGSGLFHVSGNTIYF
J: TRBJ2-2; V: TRBV25-1; size: -; D: -; DNA: TGTGCCAGCACCTCCCCGAGAGGGGAGCTGTTTTTT; CDR3: CASTSPRGELFF
J: TRBJ1-6; V: TRBV12-3/TRBV12-4; size: few; D: -; DNA: TGTGCCAGCAGTGGACAGCTCCATCCCCTCCACTTT; CDR3: CASSGQLHPLHF
J: TRBJ2-3; V: TRBV4-3; size: once; D: TRBD2; DNA: TGCGCCAGCAGCCACCTTCCGGAGGGGAGGGGAACAGATACGCAGTATTTT; CDR3: CASSHLPEGRGTDTQYF
J: TRBJ1-4; V: TRBV19; size: -; D: TRBD1; DNA: TGTGCCAGTAGTACCCTCGGGACAGGGGGTAATGAAAAACTGTTTTTT; CDR3: CASSTLGTGGNEKLFF
J: TRBJ1-1; V: TRBV19; size: -; D: -; DNA: TGTGCCAGTACCCCAAGCCAGGGAGGTCACACTGAAGCTTTCTTT; CDR3: CASTPSQGGHTEAFF
J: TRBJ2-1; V: TRBV27; size: -; D: -; DNA: TGTGCCAGCAGTTTCCTCGCAGCGGCTCCCTACAATGAGCAGTTCTTC; CDR3: CASSFLAAAPYNEQFF
J: TRBJ2-5; V: TRBV5-1; size: -; D: -; DNA: TGCGCCAGCAGCTTGGGGACAGCCTACCAAGAGACCCAGTACTTC; CDR3: CASSLGTAYQETQYF
J: TRBJ2-5; V: TRBV9; size: -; D: -; DNA: TGTGCCAGCAGCGTCGGGACATCGGAGACCCAGTACTTC; CDR3: CASSVGTSETQYF
J: TRBJ1-1; V: TRBV19; size: -; D: TRBD1; DNA: TGTGCCAGTAGTATAGAGGGACAGAGTGAAGCTTTCTTT; CDR3: CASSIEGQSEAFF
J: TRBJ2-2; V: TRBV5-1; size: -; D: -; DNA: TGCGCCAGCAATACCGTGCAGGGCAACACCGGGGAGCTGTTTTTT; CDR3: CASNTVQGNTGELFF
J: TRBJ2-3; V: TRBV4-1; size: -; D: -; DNA: TGCGCCAGCAGCCAACACACAGATACGCAGTATTTT; CDR3: CASSQHTDTQYF
J: TRBJ2-3; V: TRBV3-1/TRBV3-2; size: -; D: TRBD2; DNA: TGTGCCAGCAGCCAAGTAGGAGCGGGGAACTCTCCGCAGTATTTT; CDR3: CASSQVGAGNSPQYF
J: TRBJ2-1; V: TRBV29-1; size: -; D: -; DNA: TGCAGCGTTGATTCTGGTTTCCAGGCGTCCTACAATGAGCAGTTCTTC; CDR3: CSVDSGFQASYNEQFF
J: TRBJ2-1; V: TRBV7-2; size: -; D: -; DNA: TGTGCCAGCACCTCGACAGTATACAATGAGCAGTTCTTC; CDR3: CASTSTVYNEQFF
J: TRBJ1-1; V: TRBV20-1; size: -; D: -; DNA: TGCAGTGCTAGTTACGGAGGGGCCACTGAAGCTTTCTTT; CDR3: CSASYGGATEAFF
J: TRBJ2-2; V: TRBV5-1; size: -; D: -; DNA: TGCGCCAGCAGCTTGGTAACCCCGGAGACCGGGGAGCTGTTTTTT; CDR3: CASSLVTPETGELFF
J: TRBJ1-1; V: TRBV14; size: few; D: TRBD1; DNA: TGTGCCAGCAGTCGACAGGGATACACTGAAGCTTTCTTT; CDR3: CASSRQGYTEAFF
J: TRBJ2-2; V: TRBV24-1; size: -; D: TRBD1; DNA: TGTGCCACCAGTCTATCCGGGACAGGGTCCACCGGGGAGCTGTTTTTT; CDR3: CATSLSGTGSTGELFF
J: TRBJ1-2; V: TRBV5-5; size: -; D: -; DNA: TGTGCCAGCAGCTTGGAGCCGGGACTCCTCTATGGCTACACCTTC; CDR3: CASSLEPGLLYGYTF
J: TRBJ2-3; V: TRBV4-3; size: -; D: TRBD2; DNA: TGCGCCAGCAGCCAAGCTCCCGGGAGGGGCACAGATACGCAGTATTTT; CDR3: CASSQAPGRGTDTQYF
J: TRBJ2-1; V: TRBV5-1; size: -; D: TRBD2; DNA: TGCGCCAGCAGCTTGGAAGCTAGCGGGGGGGCTGAGCAGTTCTTC; CDR3: CASSLEASGGAEQFF
J: TRBJ2-3; V: TRBV7-9; size: -; D: -; DNA: TGTGCCAGCAGCTCGGGAGCCGCCATGAGTACGCAGTATTTT; CDR3: CASSSGAAMSTQYF